These T cell receptor beta chains were read from a single sample in a study of radiation and T cells in renal cell carcinoma. Profiling relied on immunoSEQ multiplex PCR, and the TCRdb table lists in-frame clones only, not all of them. The data hold 100,000 to 150,000 clones, with roughly four fifths observed a single time. The input for sequencing was blood, taken from a patient whose treatment included radiotherapy and nephrectomy. These receptors were taken from a woman aged 60 to 75 with renal cell carcinoma. Each CDR3 is given with its conserved first and last residue. The D gene is left open where the match is weak. Part of the rows lack a size; the others show once, few, many or a class for expanded clones.

TRBV19,-,TRBJ2-6,TRBD2,CASSISRGGSGGANVLTF,TGTGCCAGTAGTATCTCCCGGGGGGGATCTGGTGGGGCCAACGTCCTGACTTTC
TRBV7-3,-,TRBJ2-1,TRBD2,CASSLTRTSGSGEQFF,TGTGCCAGCAGCTTAACGAGGACTAGCGGGAGCGGGGAGCAGTTCTTC
TRBV6-5,-,TRBJ1-1,TRBD1,CASSRDRVQAFF,TGTGCCAGCAGTCGGGACAGGGTACAAGCTTTCTTT
TRBV19,-,TRBJ1-3,TRBD1,CGTGLTGNTIYF,TGTGGGACAGGGCTCACTGGAAACACCATATATTTT
TRBV5-1,-,TRBJ2-3,-,CASSITSTDTQYF,TGCGCCAGCAGCATCACTAGCACAGATACGCAGTATTTT
TRBV5-4,-,TRBJ1-4,-,CASSLGSQNEKLFF,TGTGCCAGCAGCTTGGGCAGTCAAAATGAAAAACTGTTTTTT
TRBV14,-,TRBJ2-7,-,CASSQVVYEQYF,TGTGCCAGCAGCCAAGTCGTCTACGAGCAGTACTTC
TRBV5-6,-,TRBJ1-3,TRBD1,CASSPDRGLTGNTIYF,TGTGCCAGCAGCCCGGACAGGGGGCTAACTGGAAACACCATATATTTT
TRBV5-6,once,TRBJ1-1,-,CASSQHPGQMNTEAFF,TGTGCCAGCAGCCAGCACCCGGGACAAATGAACACTGAAGCTTTCTTT
TRBV27,-,TRBJ2-3,-,CASSPSPGRSTDTQYF,TGTGCCAGCAGTCCCTCTCCGGGACGTAGCACAGATACGCAGTATTTT
TRBV27,-,TRBJ2-3,-,CASSLQPQGTDTQYF,TGTGCCAGCAGTTTACAACCGCAGGGCACAGATACGCAGTATTTT
TRBV5-4,-,TRBJ2-3,TRBD2,CASREGLQTDTQYF,TGTGCCAGCAGGGAGGGACTACAAACAGATACGCAGTATTTT
TRBV19,-,TRBJ2-1,TRBD2,CASIDLAGVDNEQFF,TGTGCCAGTATAGATCTAGCGGGGGTTGACAATGAGCAGTTCTTC